This TCR beta chain was observed in a study of Graves' ophthalmopathy and Graves' hyperthyroidism. Overall study context: Prior to any treatment, peripheral blood was collected at the time of initial diagnosis.

The study's findings and limits: Ophthalmopathy cases were distinguished from stable hyperthyroidism by a 13-signature model, reaching about 85% sensitivity and about 81% specificity. Most expanded clonotypes in thyroid above 0.001 frequency also showed up in blood.

V shed 7 bases and J shed 2 bases, with 14 bases lying between them. The CDR3 has 13 amino acids. The V gene's germline CDR1 is SQVTM and CDR2 ANQGSEA. This clonotype appeared many times. Its antigen is unknown. Using RNA transcripts, the TCR beta CDR3 regions were amplified. HTBI primers were used in a first-round RT-PCR, which preceded a second-round multiplex PCR. MiXCR was run by TCRdb on the multiplex PCR reads, yielding one entry per CDR3 protein. This table has around 660,000 distinct CDR3 sequences, over 40% appearing once. The sequence derives from an adult man with Graves' ophthalmopathy. Sequences were obtained from peripheral blood. V is TRBV29-1 and J is TRBJ2-5; weak D call: TRBD2 (5 bases). CDR3 sequence: CSARLRLQETQYF. The DNA for the CDR3 is TGCAGCGCGCGACTACGGTTACAAGAGACCCAGTACTTC. The whole variable domain, remainder taken from reference TRBV29-1 and TRBJ2-5, is SAVISQKPSRDICQRGTSLTIQCQVDSQVTMMFWYRQQPGQSLTLIATANQGSEATYESGFVIDKFPISRPNLTFSTLTVSNMSPEDSSIYLCSARLRLQETQYFGPGTRLLVL.